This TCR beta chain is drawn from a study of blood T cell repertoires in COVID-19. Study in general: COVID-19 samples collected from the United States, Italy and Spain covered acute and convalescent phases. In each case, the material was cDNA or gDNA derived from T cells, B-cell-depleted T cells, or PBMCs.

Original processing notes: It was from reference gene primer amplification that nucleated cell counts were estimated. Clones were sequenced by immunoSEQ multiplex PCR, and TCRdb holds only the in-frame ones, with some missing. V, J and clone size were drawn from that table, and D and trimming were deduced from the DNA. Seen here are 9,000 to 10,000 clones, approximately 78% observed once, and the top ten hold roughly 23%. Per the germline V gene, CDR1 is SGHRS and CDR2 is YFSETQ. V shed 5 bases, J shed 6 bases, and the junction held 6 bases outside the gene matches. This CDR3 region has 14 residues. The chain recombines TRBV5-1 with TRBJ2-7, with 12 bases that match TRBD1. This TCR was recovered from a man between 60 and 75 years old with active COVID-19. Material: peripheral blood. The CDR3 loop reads CASRPGTGGSEQYF. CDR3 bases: TGCGCCAGCAGACCCGGGACAGGGGGCTCCGAGCAGTACTTC.